This T cell receptor (beta chain) was recovered during a study of T cell changes during pregnancy in multiple sclerosis. This CDR3 spans 13 amino acids. Deletions cut 5 bases from V and 2 bases from J, with 10 bases between. Germline CDR1 and CDR2: SEHNR and FQNEAQ (reference sequence). The method was immunoSEQ multiplex PCR; TCRdb's version includes in-frame clones alone and lacks a portion of them. The sample yields roughly 93,000 clones, around 93% seen once. This TCR came from a female donor with multiple sclerosis, enrolled in a pregnancy study. The sequences come from peripheral blood, collected before pregnancy. This chain connects TRBV7-9 to TRBJ2-7, with TRBD1 as a possible D gene (6 bases). This CDR3 reads CASSRGGTYEQYF. The CDR3 nucleotides read TGTGCCAGCAGCCGAGGGGGAACCTACGAGCAGTACTTC.